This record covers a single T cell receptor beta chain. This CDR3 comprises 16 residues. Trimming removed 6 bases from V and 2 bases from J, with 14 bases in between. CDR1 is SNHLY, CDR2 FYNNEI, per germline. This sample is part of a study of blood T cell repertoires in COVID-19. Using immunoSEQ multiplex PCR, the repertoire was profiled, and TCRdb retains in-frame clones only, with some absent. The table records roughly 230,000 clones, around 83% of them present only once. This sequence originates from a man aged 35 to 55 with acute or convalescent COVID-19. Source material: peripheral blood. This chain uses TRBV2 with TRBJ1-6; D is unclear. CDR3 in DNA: TGTGCCAGCAGCGGGATCGACACAACCTATAATTCACCCCTCCACTTT. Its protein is CASSGIDTTYNSPLHF. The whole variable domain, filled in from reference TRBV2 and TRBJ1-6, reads EPEVTQTPSHQVTQMGQEVILRCVPISNHLYFYWYRQILGQKVEFLVSFYNNEISEKSEIFDDQFSVERPDGSNFTLKIRSTKLEDSAMYFCASSGIDTTYNSPLHFGNGTRLTVT.